This TCR beta chain originates from a study of T cell responses to AZD1222 COVID-19 vaccine. Analyses pooled second doses at about 4 or about 12 weeks. The assay was immunoSEQ multiplex PCR, and TCRdb's table has in-frame clones only and misses some. The sample holds 250,000 to 300,000 clones, almost 95% seen once. This clone was seen a single time. The V gene's germline CDR1 is MGHDK and CDR2 SYGVNS. V lost 5 bases and J lost 5, with 13 bases in between. The CDR3 contains 13 residues. Sequencing used peripheral blood, obtained 28 days after the second AZD1222 dose. J is TRBJ2-7 and V is TRBV25-1, with a tentative D call TRBD1 (5 bases). The source of this sequence is an adult who received the AZD1222 COVID-19 vaccine. The CDR3 nucleotides are TGTGCCAGCAGTTTTTGGGGCAGCCACGAGCAGTACTTC. Amino acids: CASSFWGSHEQYF.